What follows are 20 T cell receptor beta chains derived from one specimen sequenced in a study of blood T cell repertoires in COVID-19. The method was immunoSEQ multiplex PCR; TCRdb's version includes in-frame clones alone and lacks a portion of them. The top ten clones hold 6.8% of a sample with fewer than 250,000 clones, around 83% of them seen once. Specimen: PBMCs or T cells enriched from blood (not recorded which). The receptors were sampled from a woman in her thirties or forties who had recovered from COVID-19.

The V gene is TRBV4-3, the J gene TRBJ2-1; 9 nucleotides match TRBD2. The CDR3 spans 14 residues. Germline V gene data show CDR1 as LGHNA and CDR2 as YSLEER. The ends lost 0 bases at V and 8 bases at J; junction bases unmatched: 2. The CDR3 DNA follows: TGCGCCAGCAGCCAAGAGTTAGCGGGAGATGAGCAGTTCTTC. Protein product: CASSQELAGDEQFF.

The rearrangement joins TRBV10-2 to TRBJ1-1; no clear D. Germline V gives CDR1 WSHSY, CDR2 SAAADI. Trimming removed 7 bases from V and 4 bases from J, with 16 bases in between. CDR3 length equals 14 residues. The CDR3 loop is CASTPGSSSTEAFF. The CDR3 DNA follows: TGCGCCAGCACTCCTGGGAGCTCAAGCACTGAAGCTTTCTTT.

Here the CDR3 DNA reads TGTGCCAGCGGGACAGGGGTATATTCACCCCTCCACTTT. This translates into CASGTGVYSPLHF. The V and J genes are TRBV12-3 or TRBV12-4 and TRBJ1-6, with 10 bases matching TRBD1. The CDR3 contains 13 residues. V trimming: 8 bases; J trimming: 8 bases; junction bases outside the gene matches: 3.

The chain carries TRBV30 and TRBJ2-7, with TRBD2 identical over 12 bases. The V and J ends lost 2 bases and 6 bases, in that order; junction bases with no gene match: 11. The CDR3 has 16 residues. Germline V gives CDR1 GTSNPN, CDR2 SVGIG (reference sequence). The CDR3 DNA sequence: TGTGCCTGGAGTATGAAAGGACTAGCGGGGCTTGGCGAGCAGTACGTC. This gives the protein CAWSMKGLAGLGEQYV.

The chain uses TRBV10-2 and TRBJ1-2, with TRBD1 matching 9 bases. Trimming at V came to 3 bases and at J to 0 bases, leaving 5 bases not matched to a gene. Germline CDR1 and CDR2: WSHSY and SAAADI. This CDR3 region has 16 residues. CDR3 sequence (DNA): TGCGCCAGCAGTGAAACAGGGGGCCCGCCTAACTATGGCTACACCTTC. Amino acids: CASSETGGPPNYGYTF.

This chain connects TRBV6-6 to TRBJ2-3, with TRBD1 identical over 8 bases. Trimming removed 6 bases from V and 4 bases from J; junction bases left unmatched: 6. Germline V gene sequence: CDR1 MNHNY, CDR2 SVGAGI (reference sequence). The CDR3 runs to 14 residues. The CDR3 DNA reads TGTGCCAGCAGGGGGGGACAGGCCCCAGATACGCAGTATTTT. Residues: CASRGGQAPDTQYF.

This sequence joins TRBV19 and TRBJ1-5, with 7 bases matching TRBD1. V was pared by 6 bases and J by 5 bases, with 10 bases of the junction left unmatched. The CDR3 loop spans 15 amino acids. In germline, CDR1 is LNHDA, CDR2 SQIVND (reference sequence). The CDR3 loop reads CASRIRDGQDQPQHF. The DNA for the CDR3 is TGTGCCAGTAGGATCAGGGATGGACAGGATCAGCCCCAGCATTTT.

V is TRBV10-2 and J is TRBJ1-1; the D gene is possibly TRBD1 (6 bases). Germline V CDR1 and CDR2: WSHSY, SAAADI. The CDR3 length is 13 residues. The V and J ends lost 5 bases and 3 bases respectively, with 10 bases between them. The CDR3 is CASSYRVDTEAFF. CDR3 bases: TGCGCCAGCAGTTACAGGGTTGACACTGAAGCTTTCTTT.

This clone was recorded only once. The chain employs TRBV14 and TRBJ2-2; 12 nucleotides agree with TRBD2. The CDR3 totals 19 residues. After removal of 4 bases from V and 6 bases from J, the junction contained 15 bases not matched to a gene. Looked up from germline, CDR1 is SGHDN and CDR2 is FVKESK. The CDR3 coding sequence is TGTGCCAGCAGCCCCGGGACTAGCGGGCCACAGTTTGGGGCCGGGGAGCTGTTTTTT. It yields the protein CASSPGTSGPQFGAGELFF. The full variable domain, completed using reference TRBV14 and TRBJ2-2, is EAGVTQFPSHSVIEKGQTVTLRCDPISGHDNLYWYRRVMGKEIKFLLHFVKESKQDESGMPNNRFLAERTGGTYSTLKVQPAELEDSGVYFCASSPGTSGPQFGAGELFFGEGSRLTVL.

The chain is built from TRBV28 and TRBJ2-7, with 7 bases fitting TRBD1. Trimming cost V 6 bases and J 7 bases; bases outside gene matches: 12. Per germline, CDR1 MDHEN and CDR2 SYDVKM. This CDR3 contains 14 residues. The DNA for the CDR3 is TGTGCCAGCAGGTACAGGGGAAGGCGAATTGAGCAGTACTTC. It is translated as CASRYRGRRIEQYF. Combining the CDR3 with reference TRBV28 and TRBJ2-7 gives the whole variable domain DVKVTQSSRYLVKRTGEKVFLECVQDMDHENMFWYRQDPGLGLRLIYFSYDVKMKEKGDIPEGYSVSREKKERFSLILESASTNQTSMYLCASRYRGRRIEQYFGPGTRLTVT.

As for this clone: Other DNA sequences in the sample encode the same CDR3. The V and J genes are TRBV3-1 (or the pseudogene TRBV3-2) and TRBJ1-2; maybe TRBD1 (6 bases). Germline V gene data show CDR1 as LGHDT and CDR2 as YNNKEL (reference sequence). Trimming removed 9 bases at V and 8 bases at J, with 13 bases between. The CDR3 runs 11 residues. The CDR3 is CARTPQGGYTF. For the CDR3, the DNA is TGTGCCAGGACTCCGCAGGGGGGCTACACCTTC.

The chain uses TRBV9 and TRBJ2-1; 10 bases fit TRBD2. The CDR3 totals 17 residues. V trimming: 3 bases; J trimming: 0 bases; junction bases outside the gene matches: 6. Germline CDR1 SGDLS, CDR2 YYNGEE. The CDR3 DNA sequence: TGTGCCAGCAGCGCCGATAGCGGGAGGTACTCCTACAATGAGCAGTTCTTC. Translation gives CASSADSGRYSYNEQFF.

The chain uses TRBV6-5 and TRBJ2-2; 7 nucleotides agree with TRBD2. The CDR3 spans 15 residues. V was pared by 7 bases and J by 4 bases, with 9 bases of the junction left unmatched. Germline V CDR1 and CDR2: MNHEY, SVGAGI. The CDR3 spells CASTPGTIPTGELFF. The DNA of the CDR3 is TGTGCCAGCACCCCTGGGACTATTCCCACCGGGGAGCTGTTTTTT.

V and J are TRBV18 and TRBJ1-4, with D possibly matching TRBD1 (5 bases). This CDR3 comprises 15 residues. V was pared by 0 bases and J by 4 bases, with 9 bases between. CDR1 is KGHSH and CDR2 is LQKENI in the germline V gene. CDR3 region: CASSPPGGNNEKLFF. CDR3 DNA: TGTGCCAGCTCACCACCGGGGGGTAATAATGAAAAACTGTTTTTT.

The CDR3 DNA is TGTGCCAGCAGCGTTGGGACTAGCGGGAGTCCCGGGGAGCTGTTTTTT. Its translation is CASSVGTSGSPGELFF. This chain links TRBV9 with TRBJ2-2; 14 bases are a match to TRBD2. With 2 bases clipped from V and 6 bases from J, the junction kept 3 bases outside the gene matches. Germline assignment: CDR1 SGDLS and CDR2 YYNGEE. The CDR3 loop spans 16 amino acids.

The chain couples TRBV6-5 to TRBJ2-1; TRBD2 aligns across 11 bases. V was clipped by 10 bases and J by 8 bases; unmatched bases: 13. CDR3 size: 15 residues. CDR1 and CDR2 from the germline V gene are MNHEY and SVGAGI. This CDR3 reads CATNGVTSGSYEQFF. The CDR3 region has the DNA TGTGCCACCAATGGGGTCACTAGCGGGAGTTATGAGCAGTTCTTC.

This chain links TRBV12-3 or TRBV12-4 with TRBJ2-2; D gene uncertain. The CDR3 covers 13 residues. The V and J ends lost 6 bases and 5 bases respectively, with 10 bases between them. The CDR3 DNA follows: TGTGCCAGCAGAGGAGATCGAACCGGGGAGCTGTTTTTT. Its protein is CASRGDRTGELFF.

V is TRBV19 and J is TRBJ1-5; D call uncertain. Per germline, CDR1 LNHDA and CDR2 SQIVND (reference sequence). V was shortened by 1 base and J by 6 bases, with 4 bases between the two germline ends. CDR3 size: 12 residues. The CDR3 DNA reads TGTGCCAGTAGTATAGGGAGTCAGCCCCAGCATTTT. The encoded protein is CASSIGSQPQHF.

V is TRBV5-1 and J is TRBJ2-7; D might be TRBD1 (5 bases). V was clipped by 5 bases and J by 4 bases, with 7 bases between them. Germline loops: CDR1 SGHRS, CDR2 YFSETQ. The length of the CDR3 is 11 residues. The CDR3 protein is CASRDSYEQYF. As DNA, the CDR3 is TGCGCCAGCAGAGACAGTTACGAGCAGTACTTC.

V and J are TRBV4-2 and TRBJ2-7, with D possibly matching TRBD2 (6 bases). The V end was cut by 4 bases, the J end by 1 base, with 17 bases between. The CDR3 spans 16 residues. Germline CDR1 and CDR2: LGHNA and YNFKEQ. CDR3 coding DNA: TGTGCCAGCAGCCGACCAACGGGAGACCCATCCTACGAGCAGTACTTC. Its translation: CASSRPTGDPSYEQYF.